The 27 T cell receptor beta chains below were found in one sample sequenced in a study of tumour-infiltrating T cells in Burkitt lymphoma. This table comes from immunoSEQ multiplex PCR, and its TCRdb copy is limited to in-frame clones, with some not included. The table lists tens of thousands of clones, roughly 31% of them singletons. Sequencing input: tumor tissue. All receptors derive from a human donor with Burkitt lymphoma.

The V gene is TRBV6-5, the J gene TRBJ2-7, with 10 bases identical to TRBD1. Germline V gives CDR1 MNHEY, CDR2 SVGAGI. This CDR3 has 13 amino acids. Trimming removed 5 bases from V and 4 bases from J; junction bases left unmatched: 2. The CDR3 protein is CASSDRGRYEQYF. The CDR3 nucleotides are TGTGCCAGCAGTGACAGGGGGCGGTACGAGCAGTACTTC.

The V call is TRBV9, the J call TRBJ2-1, with D maybe TRBD2 (5 bases). The V end was cut by 4 bases, the J end by 7 bases, with 9 bases between. The CDR3 loop spans 12 amino acids. Germline values: CDR1 SGDLS, CDR2 YYNGEE. The CDR3 here is CASSPGKNEQFF. The CDR3 DNA reads TGTGCCAGCAGCCCCGGGAAAAATGAGCAGTTCTTC.

This clone was observed a single time. This rearrangement joins TRBV7-2 to TRBJ2-7; TRBD2 might be the D (5 bases). The CDR3 is made up of 12 amino acids. Germline CDR1 reads SGHTA; CDR2 reads FQGNSA. V lost 5 bases to trimming and J lost 6 bases, with 11 bases between them. DNA for the CDR3: TGTGCCAGCAGCCCCCGTCGGGGCGAGCAGTACTTC. It is translated as CASSPRRGEQYF.

This clone was detected a few times. The genes are TRBV28 and TRBJ1-4; maybe TRBD1 (5 bases). Germline V gives CDR1 MDHEN, CDR2 SYDVKM. There are 12 residues in the CDR3. CDR3 DNA sequence: TGTGCGGGACGGAGGGGAAATGAAAAACTGTTTTTT. Translation: CAGRRGNEKLFF.

V is TRBV19 and J is TRBJ2-5; maybe TRBD1 (6 bases). The germline V gene encodes CDR1 LNHDA and CDR2 SQIVND (reference sequence). V gave up 6 bases and J gave up 4 bases, with 15 bases separating them. CDR3 length equals 14 residues. Here the CDR3 DNA reads TGTGCCAGTAGCCCGGGACATTGGGGAGAGACCCAGTACTTC. Translated: CASSPGHWGETQYF. The full variable domain, completed using reference TRBV19 and TRBJ2-5, is DGGITQSPKYLFRKEGQNVTLSCEQNLNHDAMYWYRQDPGQGLRLIYYSQIVNDFQKGDIAEGYSVSREKKESFPLTVTSAQKNPTAFYLCASSPGHWGETQYFGPGTRLLVL.

CDR3 loop: CASSETGGKGNEQFF. The CDR3 nucleotides are TGTGCCAGCAGCGAGACAGGGGGAAAGGGCAATGAGCAGTTCTTC. The chain joins TRBV7-2 to TRBJ2-1; TRBD1 matches at 9 bases. The J segment lost 6 bases and the V segment lost 5 bases, leaving 8 bases of the junction unmatched. The length of the CDR3 is 15 residues. CDR1 SGHTA and CDR2 FQGNSA come from the germline V gene. The full variable domain, rest sourced from reference TRBV7-2 and TRBJ2-1, is GAGVSQSPSNKVTEKGKDVELRCDPISGHTALYWYRQSLGQGLEFLIYFQGNSAPDKSGLPSDRFSAERTGGSVSTLTIQRTQQEDSAVYLCASSETGGKGNEQFFGPGTRLTVL.

This clone appeared a few times. The V call is TRBV7-9, the J call TRBJ1-2, with D perhaps TRBD1 (5 bases). The CDR3 has 13 amino acids. CDR1 SEHNR and CDR2 FQNEAQ come from the germline V gene (reference sequence). V was shortened by 1 base and J by 7 bases, with 10 bases between the two germline ends. In nucleotides, the CDR3 is TGTGCCAGCAGCTTAGTGGACGGGGGTGGCTACACCTTC. Residues: CASSLVDGGGYTF.

The V and J genes are TRBV28 and TRBJ2-4, with D perhaps matching TRBD1 or TRBD2 (5 bases each). V gave up 5 bases and J gave up 3 bases, with 8 bases separating them. Germline V CDR1 and CDR2: MDHEN, SYDVKM. This CDR3 has 13 amino acids. The CDR3 nucleotides are TGTGCCAGCAGTCGGGACGGCAAAAACATTCAGTACTTC. Its translation is CASSRDGKNIQYF.

The rearrangement links TRBV11-2 to TRBJ2-5; D perhaps matches TRBD1 (6 bases). Trimming shortened V by 3 bases and J by 4 bases, and 15 bases separated the two germline ends. The V gene's germline CDR1 is SGHAT and CDR2 FQNNGV. CDR3 length: 15 residues. The CDR3 protein is CASSFGQRPRETQYF. Written as DNA, the CDR3 is TGTGCCAGCAGCTTTGGACAGCGTCCTAGAGAGACCCAGTACTTC.

This clone was seen more than once but under ten times. The J gene is TRBJ1-2, the V gene TRBV6-5, with D unresolved. CDR3 length equals 15 residues. The germline CDR1 and CDR2 sequences are MNHEY and SVGAGI. Trimming cost V 7 bases and J 3 bases, with 18 bases left between them. CDR3 region: CASTPSGLGYYGYTF. The CDR3, as DNA: TGTGCCAGCACCCCGAGTGGTCTTGGGTACTATGGCTACACCTTC.

This clone was seen more than once but under ten times. The chain employs TRBV2 and TRBJ1-5, with D possibly matching TRBD1 (6 bases). V was trimmed by 8 bases and J by 5 bases, leaving 16 bases between them. This CDR3 spans 14 amino acids. Germline-derived CDR1 and CDR2 are SNHLY and FYNNEI. The CDR3 nucleotides are TGTGCCAGCGATCCGGGGGCTTCCTATCAGCCCCAGCATTTT. Translation gives CASDPGASYQPQHF.

This clone was observed a handful of times. The chain joins TRBV7-2 to TRBJ2-3, with 9 bases identical to TRBD2. The CDR3 is 15 amino acids. With 4 bases clipped from V and 5 bases from J, the junction kept 7 bases outside the gene matches. In germline, CDR1 is SGHTA, CDR2 FQGNSA. Here the CDR3 DNA reads TGTGCCAGCAGCTGGCGGGGGGGCCAGGGAGATACGCAGTATTTT. It encodes CASSWRGGQGDTQYF.

The rearrangement links TRBV5-4 to TRBJ2-2, with TRBD2 matching over 8 bases. CDR1 and CDR2 (germline): SGHNT, YYREEE (reference sequence). V lost 6 bases, J lost 2 bases, and 6 bases stayed unmatched. CDR3 length: 15 amino acids. The CDR3 DNA sequence: TGTGCCAGCACCCGGGGGGGAAAAAACACCGGGGAGCTGTTTTTT. Protein: CASTRGGKNTGELFF.

In this sample, this clone turned up once. The J gene is TRBJ2-1, the V gene TRBV18, with 7 bases identical to TRBD1. There are 13 residues in the CDR3. V was clipped by 1 base and J by 7 bases; unmatched bases: 1. Germline V CDR1 and CDR2: KGHSH, LQKENI. CDR3 protein: CASSPQQGNEQFF. The CDR3 DNA is TGTGCCAGCTCACCACAACAGGGGAATGAGCAGTTCTTC.

This clone was seen only a few times. The chain employs TRBV2 and TRBJ1-4, with 9 bases matching TRBD1. This CDR3 region has 13 residues. Trimming cost V 5 bases and J 8 bases; bases outside gene matches: 3. Germline V gives CDR1 SNHLY, CDR2 FYNNEI. The CDR3 region has the DNA TGTGCCAGCAGTTACAGGGGGCGAGAAAAACTGTTTTTT. Translating gives CASSYRGREKLFF.

This clone came up a few times. This chain joins TRBV29-1 and TRBJ1-2, with D unresolved. Between the trimmed V and J ends, which lost 4 bases and 2 bases, there was a span of 11 bases. CDR3 length: 13 residues. Germline CDR1 reads SQVTM; CDR2 reads ANQGSEA. CDR3 sequence (DNA): TGCAGCGTTGGAGGCACCAAAAACTATGGCTACACCTTC. Translation gives CSVGGTKNYGYTF.

The V call is TRBV18, the J call TRBJ1-1; the D is unclear. Trimming shortened V by 0 bases and J by 4 bases, and 9 bases separated the two germline ends. Germline V gene lookup returns CDR1 KGHSH and CDR2 LQKENI. There are 14 residues in the CDR3. This CDR3 is CASSPPARVTEAFF. DNA of the CDR3: TGTGCCAGCTCACCACCGGCTCGGGTCACTGAAGCTTTCTTT.

J is TRBJ2-3 and V is TRBV5-1; D not certain. Germline CDR1 is SGHRS and CDR2 is YFSETQ. V was trimmed by 0 bases and J by 1 base, leaving 3 bases between them. This CDR3 has 13 amino acids. CDR3 region: CASSLDRTDTQYF. CDR3 DNA: TGCGCCAGCAGCTTGGACCGCACAGATACGCAGTATTTT.

The V and J genes are TRBV28 and TRBJ1-2; no definite D call. CDR1 is MDHEN, CDR2 SYDVKM, per germline. The length of the CDR3 is 12 residues. Deletions cut 8 bases from V and 4 bases from J, with 11 bases between. The CDR3 loop is CASGWVGYGYTF. The DNA of the CDR3 is TGTGCCAGCGGGTGGGTGGGCTATGGCTACACCTTC.

The chain combines TRBV30 with TRBJ2-1; D possibly corresponds to TRBD2 (5 bases). Germline values: CDR1 GTSNPN, CDR2 SVGIG (reference sequence). This CDR3 comprises 13 residues. Trimming took off 2 bases at V and 9 bases at J, with 14 bases between the two ends. The CDR3 region is CAWSLSARGEQFF. In DNA, the CDR3 is TGTGCCTGGAGTTTGTCAGCCCGGGGTGAGCAGTTCTTC.

This clone was seen a few times. The chain combines TRBV6-1 with TRBJ2-1, with 8 bases that match TRBD2. V shed 6 bases and J 4 bases; nucleotides not matched to a gene: 8. The CDR3 covers 15 residues. Germline CDR1 is MNHNS and CDR2 is SASEGT. The CDR3, as DNA: TGTGCCAGCAGAGTGAGCGGGGGTGGATACAATGAGCAGTTCTTC. As protein: CASRVSGGGYNEQFF.

The chain recombines TRBV10-3 with TRBJ1-5, with D maybe TRBD1 (6 bases). CDR1 ENHRY and CDR2 SYGVKD come from the germline V gene. V lost 10 bases and J lost 5, with 15 bases in between. This CDR3 comprises 13 residues. The CDR3 DNA is TGTGCCACCCAGGCAGGGGTAGATCAGCCCCAGCATTTT. It yields the protein CATQAGVDQPQHF.

The sample holds a few counts of this clone. This chain links TRBV6-1 with TRBJ1-5; D gene uncertain. With 3 bases removed from V and 0 bases from J, the gap between germline ends came to 15 bases. The CDR3 is 17 residues long. Germline-derived CDR1 and CDR2 are MNHNS and SASEGT. The CDR3 bases are TGTGCCAGCAGTGACCCCTCGACGGGTATTAGCAATCAGCCCCAGCATTTT. This encodes CASSDPSTGISNQPQHF.

The V gene is TRBV7-8, the J gene TRBJ2-1; 9 bases map to TRBD1. The CDR3 runs to 16 residues. V lost 3 bases, J lost 4 bases, and 7 bases stayed unmatched. The germline V gene has CDR1 SGHVS and CDR2 FQNEAQ. CDR3 DNA: TGTGCCAGCAGCTTCTGGGGACAGGGAATTTACAATGAGCAGTTCTTC. It is translated as CASSFWGQGIYNEQFF.

The chain has TRBV5-6 and TRBJ1-6, with D tentatively TRBD1 (6 bases). CDR1 is SGHDT, CDR2 YYEEEE, per germline. Trimming shortened V by 0 bases and J by 14 bases, and 12 bases separated the two germline ends. The CDR3 consists of 13 residues. The CDR3 DNA follows: TGTGCCAGCAGCTTGGGGGAGGGGGGCTCCCTCCACTTT. Amino acids: CASSLGEGGSLHF.

Only a few counts were recorded for this clone. The chain has TRBV20-1 and TRBJ2-3; a weak D match, TRBD2 (5 bases). The CDR3 runs to 10 residues. Germline V lookup: CDR1 DFQATT, CDR2 SNEGSKA (reference sequence). The ends were cut back, 8 bases at V and 6 bases at J, with 9 bases in the middle. The CDR3 DNA sequence: TGCAGTAACTGGAGGGATACGCAGTATTTT. Its protein product is CSNWRDTQYF.

This chain uses TRBV2 with TRBJ1-1; 8 bases are shared with TRBD1. This CDR3 contains 14 residues. Trimming at V came to 5 bases and at J to 3 bases, leaving 5 bases not matched to a gene. CDR1 is SNHLY and CDR2 is FYNNEI in the germline V gene. CDR3 protein: CASSKGQGDTEAFF. DNA for the CDR3: TGTGCCAGCAGTAAAGGACAGGGCGACACTGAAGCTTTCTTT.